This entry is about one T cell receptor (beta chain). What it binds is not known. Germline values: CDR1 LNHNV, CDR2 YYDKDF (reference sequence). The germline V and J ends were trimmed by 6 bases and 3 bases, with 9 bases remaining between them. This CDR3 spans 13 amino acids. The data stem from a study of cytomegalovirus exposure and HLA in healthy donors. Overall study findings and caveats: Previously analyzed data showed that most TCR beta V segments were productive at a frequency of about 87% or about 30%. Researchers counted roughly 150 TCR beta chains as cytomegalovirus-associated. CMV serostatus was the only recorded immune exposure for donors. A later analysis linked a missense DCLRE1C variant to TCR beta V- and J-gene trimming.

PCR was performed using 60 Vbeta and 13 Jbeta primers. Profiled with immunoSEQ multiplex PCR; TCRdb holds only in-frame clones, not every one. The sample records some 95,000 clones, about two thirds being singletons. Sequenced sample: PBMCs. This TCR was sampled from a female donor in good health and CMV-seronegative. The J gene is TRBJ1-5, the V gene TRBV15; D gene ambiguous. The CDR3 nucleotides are TGTGCCACCAGGGGCAGCCCCAATCAGCCCCAGCATTTT. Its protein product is CATRGSPNQPQHF.